This paragraph reports one T cell receptor beta chain. Assay used: immunoSEQ multiplex PCR; TCRdb lists only in-frame clones, some missing. The sample consists of about 8,000 clones, about 55% of them appearing once. Treatment defined: randomized to nivolumab then ipilimumab (arm A) or the reverse (arm B). DNA-damaging chemotherapy had not been given to any patient beforehand. PBMC sorting kept live CD3+CD8+ cells without CD19 or CD56. The data were obtained in a study of sequential checkpoint blockade in melanoma. Study as a whole: First-line arms were nivolumab then ipilimumab, or the reverse, randomized 1:1. After both sequences, patients received maintenance nivolumab.

CDR1 and CDR2 from the germline V gene are SEHNR and FQNEAQ (reference sequence). The V end was cut by 4 bases, the J end by 8 bases, with 14 bases between. The CDR3 runs 14 residues. J is TRBJ1-4 and V is TRBV7-9, with D unresolved. The receptor's source is a human donor with melanoma. The sample in question was CD8+ T cells sorted from blood (inferred from file names), obtained from a patient given nivolumab and ipilimumab in sequence. The CDR3 DNA is TGTGCCAGCAGCTCCGCCCGAGGGCGCGAAAAACTGTTTTTT. The encoded protein is CASSSARGREKLFF.